The rows below give T cell receptor beta chains drawn from one sample of a study of T-cell reconstitution after alpha-beta-depleted transplantation in children. TCRdb analysed the PCR reads with MiXCR anew, one entry per CDR3 protein. The sample includes under 350,000 distinct CDR3 sequences, around 9.6% of them seen just once. This sample comprised PBMCs from the stem cell graft donor, obtained from the stem cell graft. The receptors were gathered from a human donor who donated a stem cell graft to a child with SCID. CDR3s include the opening cysteine and the closing phenylalanine or tryptophan. Each record gives: D gene, J gene, V gene, clone size, CDR3 DNA, CDR3 protein. D genes are given only for firm matches. A clone size is listed for some rows: how often the clone was seen (once, few, many), or a class if it is expanded.

d_gene: NA
j_gene: TRBJ1-1
v_gene: TRBV9
abundance: few
CDR3nt: TGTGCCAGCAGCGTAGACAGGGCCGCGGACACTGAAGCTTTCTTT
CDR3aa: CASSVDRAADTEAFF

d_gene: TRBD1
j_gene: TRBJ2-7
v_gene: TRBV9
abundance: NA
CDR3nt: TGTGCCAGCAGCGCCGGGACAGGGACCGGCGAGCAGTACTTC
CDR3aa: CASSAGTGTGEQYF

d_gene: NA
j_gene: TRBJ1-6
v_gene: TRBV24-1
abundance: NA
CDR3nt: TGTGCCACCAGTGATTTAGGTTTCCGGGCCTATAATTCACCCCTCCACTTT
CDR3aa: CATSDLGFRAYNSPLHF

d_gene: TRBD1
j_gene: TRBJ2-5
v_gene: TRBV7-7
abundance: many
CDR3nt: TGTGCCAGCAGCTTAGGTCAGGGGGCTGGGGAGACCCAGTACTTC
CDR3aa: CASSLGQGAGETQYF

d_gene: TRBD1
j_gene: TRBJ2-1
v_gene: TRBV19
abundance: NA
CDR3nt: TGTGCCAGTAAGCGGACAGGGGACGATGAGCAGTTCTTC
CDR3aa: CASKRTGDDEQFF

d_gene: NA
j_gene: TRBJ1-2
v_gene: TRBV21-1
abundance: NA
CDR3nt: TGTGCCAGCAGCAAGGCCTACAGGACTAACTATGGCTACACCTTC
CDR3aa: CASSKAYRTNYGYTF

d_gene: NA
j_gene: TRBJ1-1
v_gene: TRBV12-3/TRBV12-4
abundance: many
CDR3nt: TGTGCCAGCAGCACACACCCGGGCACTGAAGCTTTCTTT
CDR3aa: CASSTHPGTEAFF

d_gene: TRBD1
j_gene: TRBJ1-5
v_gene: TRBV12-3/TRBV12-4
abundance: many
CDR3nt: TGTGCCAGTATTGTCGGGACAGGACGAAATCAGCCCCAGCATTTT
CDR3aa: CASIVGTGRNQPQHF

d_gene: TRBD2
j_gene: TRBJ2-3
v_gene: TRBV7-8
abundance: NA
CDR3nt: TGTGCCATCTCGACCGGCGGGGGGGCAAGTACAGATACGCAGTATTTT
CDR3aa: CAISTGGGASTDTQYF

d_gene: TRBD2
j_gene: TRBJ2-1
v_gene: TRBV10-3
abundance: many
CDR3nt: TGTGCCATCAGTGAGTCGACTCCGGAACGGGGGGGCCGGAATGAGCAGTTCTTC
CDR3aa: CAISESTPERGGRNEQFF

d_gene: NA
j_gene: TRBJ2-7
v_gene: TRBV5-1
abundance: many
CDR3nt: TGTGCCAGCAGCCTCAACTACGAGCAGTACTTC
CDR3aa: CASSLNYEQYF

d_gene: TRBD2
j_gene: TRBJ2-5
v_gene: TRBV28
abundance: NA
CDR3nt: TGTGCCAGCAGTTCCTCGGGGGGTGGGCAAGAGACCCAGTACTTC
CDR3aa: CASSSSGGGQETQYF

d_gene: TRBD2
j_gene: TRBJ2-5
v_gene: TRBV2
abundance: few
CDR3nt: TGTGCCAGCAGGGGACTAGCCGAAGAGACCCAGTACTTC
CDR3aa: CASRGLAEETQYF

d_gene: TRBD1
j_gene: TRBJ2-7
v_gene: TRBV5-1
abundance: NA
CDR3nt: TGCGCCAGCAGCATCACGACAGGGACCATCTACGAGCAGTACTTC
CDR3aa: CASSITTGTIYEQYF

d_gene: TRBD1
j_gene: TRBJ1-5
v_gene: TRBV2
abundance: NA
CDR3nt: TGTGCCAGCTGGACAGGGGGCTTTCAGCCCCAGCATTTT
CDR3aa: CASWTGGFQPQHF

d_gene: NA
j_gene: TRBJ2-2
v_gene: TRBV25-1
abundance: many
CDR3nt: TGTGCCAGCAGCGGCGAGCTTACCGGGGAGCTGTTTTTT
CDR3aa: CASSGELTGELFF

d_gene: NA
j_gene: TRBJ1-3
v_gene: TRBV9
abundance: few
CDR3nt: TGTGCCAGCAGGAGCAGGGACTCTGGAAACACCATATATTTT
CDR3aa: CASRSRDSGNTIYF

d_gene: TRBD1
j_gene: TRBJ2-2
v_gene: TRBV2
abundance: NA
CDR3nt: TGTGCCAGCAGGCGACAGGGGGGGAGTACCGGGGAGCTGTTTTTT
CDR3aa: CASRRQGGSTGELFF

d_gene: NA
j_gene: TRBJ1-4
v_gene: TRBV5-1
abundance: many
CDR3nt: TGCGCCAGCAGCGTCCAAGCGGGAAATGAAAAACTGTTTTTT
CDR3aa: CASSVQAGNEKLFF

d_gene: NA
j_gene: TRBJ1-4
v_gene: TRBV2
abundance: few
CDR3nt: TGTGCCAGCCACGGAGGACCAAATGAAAAACTGTTTTTT
CDR3aa: CASHGGPNEKLFF

d_gene: TRBD1
j_gene: TRBJ2-3
v_gene: TRBV5-1
abundance: many
CDR3nt: TGCGCCACCAACGACGGGACAGCCAGCACAGATACGCAGTATTTT
CDR3aa: CATNDGTASTDTQYF

d_gene: TRBD2
j_gene: TRBJ2-3
v_gene: TRBV7-6
abundance: few
CDR3nt: TGTGCCAGCAGCTCGCCGGGACTAGCGGGAGATACGCAGTATTTT
CDR3aa: CASSSPGLAGDTQYF

d_gene: TRBD2
j_gene: TRBJ2-1
v_gene: TRBV4-1
abundance: few
CDR3nt: TGCGCCAGCAGCCAAGACCCTAGCGGGGGGGCCTATGAGCAGTTCTTC
CDR3aa: CASSQDPSGGAYEQFF

d_gene: NA
j_gene: TRBJ2-1
v_gene: TRBV10-3
abundance: many
CDR3nt: TGTGCCATCACGTCAGGGTCCAATGAGCAGTTCTTC
CDR3aa: CAITSGSNEQFF

d_gene: NA
j_gene: TRBJ2-3
v_gene: TRBV19
abundance: few
CDR3nt: TGTGCCAGTAGTCTCGGTCCCTGGGGTCTGAACGTAAATACGCAGTATTTT
CDR3aa: CASSLGPWGLNVNTQYF

d_gene: NA
j_gene: TRBJ2-3
v_gene: TRBV15
abundance: few
CDR3nt: TGTGCCACCAGCAGAGATCTTGCAGCGGATACGCAGTATTTT
CDR3aa: CATSRDLAADTQYF

d_gene: NA
j_gene: TRBJ2-7
v_gene: TRBV14
abundance: NA
CDR3nt: TGTGCCAGCAGCCAGAGGACAGCCCTGAGCTCCTACGAGCAGTACTTC
CDR3aa: CASSQRTALSSYEQYF

d_gene: TRBD1
j_gene: TRBJ1-1
v_gene: TRBV9
abundance: many
CDR3nt: TGTGCCAGCAGCGTGGGGGGGACAGTTCTGAACACTGAAGCTTTCTTT
CDR3aa: CASSVGGTVLNTEAFF